The 20 T cell receptor beta chains reported below all come from one sample, sequenced in a study of blood T cells in healthy people across ages. PCR was performed a second time for roughly 7 to 12 cycles using a sample-barcoded 5' primer and a J-beta primer mix. One entry per CDR3 protein results from TCRdb running MiXCR on the 5' RACE reads. This table holds approximately 850,000 distinct CDR3 sequences, 58% found once. What was sequenced was blood. The receptors stem from a man aged 25 to 40 in good health.

This clonotype has just a few counts. This rearrangement joins TRBV21-1 to TRBJ2-7; TRBD1, as called in the table, went unchecked against the DNA. TRBV21-1 is an annotated pseudogene. There are 14 residues in the CDR3. The CDR3 bases are TGTGCCAGCAGCACGCGATCTTTCGGGACAGGACCGTACTTC. Its protein product is CASSTRSFGTGPYF.

This sequence joins TRBV9 and TRBJ1-2; D unclear. This CDR3 region has 16 residues. V gave up 0 bases and J gave up 8 bases, with 20 bases separating them. CDR1 is SGDLS, CDR2 YYNGEE, per germline. CDR3 nucleotides: TGTGCCAGCAGCGTAGAATCCCAGATTCGGATTGGCGGCTACACCTTC. This sequence encodes CASSVESQIRIGGYTF.

This clonotype was seen more than once but under ten times. The chain joins TRBV10-2 to TRBJ2-4; TRBD2 matches 7 bases. The CDR3 length is 14 residues. The V and J ends lost 0 bases and 13 bases, in that order; junction bases with no gene match: 9. Germline-derived CDR1 and CDR2 are WSHSY and SAAADI. This CDR3 is CASSESTPGTTQYF. The CDR3 nucleotides read TGCGCCAGCAGTGAGTCCACCCCCGGGACTACGCAGTACTTC.

This clonotype was counted a few times. The chain recombines TRBV28 with TRBJ2-3, with 10 bases fitting TRBD2. Trimming removed 9 bases from V and 10 bases from J; junction bases left unmatched: 16. CDR1 is MDHEN, CDR2 SYDVKM, per germline. This CDR3 is built from 15 residues. CDR3 coding DNA: TGTGCCAGTAAGTCGCCCGACCCGGGACTAGCGCCGCAGTATTTT. Translated: CASKSPDPGLAPQYF. Combining the CDR3 with reference TRBV28 and TRBJ2-3 gives the whole variable domain DVKVTQSSRYLVKRTGEKVFLECVQDMDHENMFWYRQDPGLGLRLIYFSYDVKMKEKGDIPEGYSVSREKKERFSLILESASTNQTSMYLCASKSPDPGLAPQYFGPGTRLTVL.

This sequence joins TRBV12-3 or TRBV12-4 and TRBJ2-7; D might be TRBD1 (6 bases). The CDR3 sequence is 15 residues long. V was pared by 1 base and J by 3 bases, with 13 bases between. CDR3 sequence: CASSLEQGAFYEQYF. In DNA form, the CDR3 reads TGTGCCAGCAGTTTAGAACAGGGAGCCTTCTACGAGCAGTACTTC.

This sequence joins TRBV20-1 and TRBJ2-1, with TRBD2 identical over 10 bases. Germline V gene data show CDR1 as DFQATT and CDR2 as SNEGSKA (reference sequence). The J segment lost 7 bases and the V segment lost 3 bases, leaving 15 bases of the junction unmatched. This CDR3 spans 17 amino acids. CDR3 in DNA: TGCAGTGCTAGGGTTCTAGCGGGAGTAGTGGGTGTGAATGAGCAGTTCTTC. Translation: CSARVLAGVVGVNEQFF.

The chain joins TRBV20-1 to TRBJ1-4; D remains ambiguous. This CDR3 contains 15 residues. V lost 4 bases and J lost 3, with 15 bases in between. The germline gives CDR1 DFQATT, CDR2 SNEGSKA (reference sequence). CDR3 protein: CSANRSPSPNEKLFF. The DNA for the CDR3 is TGCAGTGCTAACCGATCTCCGTCGCCTAATGAAAAACTGTTTTTT.

CDR3 region: CSAREVVQYF. The CDR3 DNA follows: TGCAGCGCCCGTGAGGTGGTGCAGTATTTT. This sequence joins TRBV29-1 and TRBJ2-3, with no clear D. Trimming shortened V by 7 bases and J by 11 bases, and 13 bases separated the two germline ends. This CDR3 has 10 residues. Per germline, CDR1 SQVTM and CDR2 ANQGSEA.

V gene TRBV28 combines with J gene TRBJ2-5; weak D call: TRBD1 (6 bases). The CDR3 is made up of 15 amino acids. The V gene's germline CDR1 is MDHEN and CDR2 SYDVKM. V gave up 6 bases and J gave up 4 bases, with 18 bases separating them. The CDR3 here is CASSLFNRASETQYF. CDR3 DNA: TGTGCCAGCAGCCTTTTCAACAGGGCTTCAGAGACCCAGTACTTC.

This clonotype came up a few times. The J gene is TRBJ2-7, the V gene TRBV9, with TRBD2 identical over 7 bases. The CDR3 is made up of 16 amino acids. Germline V gene data show CDR1 as SGDLS and CDR2 as YYNGEE. The V and J ends lost 1 base and 3 bases, in that order; junction bases with no gene match: 10. The CDR3 DNA reads TGTGCCAGCAGCGTAAGCGATAGCGGGTCCGGCTACGAGCAGTACTTC. This encodes CASSVSDSGSGYEQYF.

On this clonotype: One junction end does not reproduce the germline sequence, and a read error may be involved. The chain is built from TRBV4-2 and TRBJ2-7; D could derive from TRBD1 or TRBD2 (5 bases each). This CDR3 contains 17 residues. Germline values: CDR1 LGHNA, CDR2 YNFKEQ. The CDR3 region is CASSQSITGAIPYGQYF. The CDR3 DNA reads TGTGCCAGCAGCCAGTCTATAACCGGGGCCATTCCCTACGGGCAGTACTTC.

J is TRBJ2-1 and V is TRBV5-1; 7 bases line up with TRBD1. The DNA matches TRBJ2-7 better at its end, which makes the J call doubtful. CDR3 length: 14 amino acids. Looked up from germline, CDR1 is SGHRS and CDR2 is YFSETQ. The CDR3 DNA is TGCGCCAGCAGCGGGGGACAGACCTACAATGAGCAGTACTTC. Its translation: CASSGGQTYNEQYF.

The chain carries TRBV7-2 and TRBJ2-3; D not resolved. Germline values: CDR1 SGHTA, CDR2 FQGNSA. The germline V and J ends were trimmed by 2 bases and 4 bases, with 10 bases remaining between them. This CDR3 has 14 residues. CDR3 sequence (DNA): TGTGCCAGCAGCTTAAGATTCTCAGCAGATACGCAGTATTTT. Amino acids: CASSLRFSADTQYF.

This sequence joins TRBV29-1 and TRBJ2-7, with 7 bases that match TRBD2. V shed 3 bases and J 1 base; nucleotides not matched to a gene: 3. The CDR3 length is 13 residues. Per the germline V gene, CDR1 is SQVTM and CDR2 is ANQGSEA. DNA for the CDR3: TGCAGCGTTGAGGTAGCGGGTTCCTACGAGCAGTACTTC. It is translated as CSVEVAGSYEQYF.

The chain combines TRBV30 with TRBJ2-5; TRBD1 agrees at 12 bases. CDR1 GTSNPN and CDR2 SVGIG come from the germline V gene (reference sequence). The CDR3 sequence is 17 residues long. V shed 3 bases, J shed 5 bases, and the junction held 13 bases outside the gene matches. The CDR3 region has the DNA TGTGCCTGGAGCCAGGGGACAGGGGGCCTGATGTTGGAGACCCAGTACTTC. Its protein is CAWSQGTGGLMLETQYF.

V gene TRBV29-1 combines with J gene TRBJ2-1, with 14 positions matching TRBD2. The CDR3 has 16 residues. With V trimmed by 0 bases and J by 9 bases, 7 bases remained unmatched. Germline-derived CDR1 and CDR2 are SQVTM and ANQGSEA. The DNA of the CDR3 is TGCAGCGTTGAAGATACCGGGACTAGCGGGAGACGTGAGCAGTTCTTC. Its protein product is CSVEDTGTSGRREQFF.

The chain employs TRBV2 and TRBJ1-4; D is undetermined. This CDR3 is 12 amino acids long. Germline CDR1 and CDR2: SNHLY and FYNNEI. The V and J ends lost 5 bases and 8 bases respectively, with 9 bases between them. The DNA of the CDR3 is TGTGCCAGCAGTTTTAATCGGGAAAAACTGTTTTTT. This gives the protein CASSFNREKLFF.

The chain couples TRBV9 to TRBJ1-2; 9 bases are a match to TRBD1. There are 14 residues in the CDR3. Germline CDR1 is SGDLS and CDR2 is YYNGEE. V was clipped by 7 bases and J by 5 bases; unmatched bases: 9. The CDR3 coding sequence is TGTGCCAGCGACCTACAGGGGGCTGGTTATGGCTACACCTTC. Translation: CASDLQGAGYGYTF.

The rearrangement joins TRBV29-1 to TRBJ2-6, with 7 bases aligning to TRBD2. This CDR3 comprises 17 residues. Germline V lookup: CDR1 SQVTM, CDR2 ANQGSEA. V was clipped by 4 bases and J by 4 bases; unmatched bases: 13. CDR3 in DNA: TGCAGCGTTGCTAGCGGAGCAGTTCTCCCCGGGGCCAACGTCCTGACTTTC. Translating gives CSVASGAVLPGANVLTF. Looking up the rest from reference TRBV29-1 and TRBJ2-6 gives the full variable domain: SAVISQKPSRDICQRGTSLTIQCQVDSQVTMMFWYRQQPGQSLTLIATANQGSEATYESGFVIDKFPISRPNLTFSTLTVSNMSPEDSSIYLCSVASGAVLPGANVLTFGAGSRLTVL.

V and J are TRBV7-2 and TRBJ2-5; 8 bases are shared with TRBD1. With 2 bases clipped from V and 3 bases from J, the junction kept 17 bases outside the gene matches. The CDR3 spans 19 residues. Germline V gene lookup returns CDR1 SGHTA and CDR2 FQGNSA. The CDR3 nucleotides read TGTGCCAGCAGCTTATTCCCCAGGCTACAGGGGGTGTTTGAAGAGACCCAGTACTTC. The encoded protein is CASSLFPRLQGVFEETQYF.